This T cell receptor beta chain was profiled in a study of radiotherapy plus CTLA-4 blockade in lung cancer. As for the study in general: With 31% of patients having disease control, objective responses were seen in approximately 19%.

The CDR3 totals 16 residues. The germline V and J ends were trimmed by 3 bases and 3 bases, with 18 bases remaining between them. This clone was seen a few times. Its specificity is not known. Receiving focal radiation plus CTLA-4 blockade with ipilimumab were patients who had chemo-refractory metastatic non-small-cell lung cancer. Whole-study results and caveats: There was expansion of tumor-derived TCR clones in blood after radiotherapy plus ipilimumab. Early shifts in blood T cell clones, with interferon-beta, reportedly predicted response best.

The method was immunoSEQ multiplex PCR; TCRdb's version includes in-frame clones alone and lacks a portion of them. The sample contains approximately 80,000 clones, 60% to 85% of which appear only once. This TCR was sampled from a human donor with non-small cell lung cancer whose response to radiotherapy plus ipilimumab could not be evaluated. Some clones in this sample may be carry-over from other donors' samples. The specimen was peripheral blood, collected from a patient treated with radiotherapy plus ipilimumab. This sequence joins TRBV6-7 and TRBJ2-7; tentative D call: TRBD1 (5 bases). TRBV6-7 is flagged as an ORF with uncertain function. CDR3 coding DNA: TGTGCCAGCAGTTATGGTGTGAAGCAGGGTAACTACGAGCAGTACTTC. As protein: CASSYGVKQGNYEQYF.